These 12 T cell receptor beta chains were sequenced from one sample in a study of control samples from healthy donors and cancer patients. TCRdb's copy holds only in-frame clones and misses some; the assay was immunoSEQ multiplex PCR. The sample lists 130,000 or so clones; more than 70% were seen once. Sequencing input: blood. These receptors all stem from a man aged 50-60 years in good health.

The chain recombines TRBV25-1 with TRBJ1-2; D uncertain. Germline CDR1 is MGHDK and CDR2 is SYGVNS. The germline V and J ends were trimmed by 6 bases and 4 bases, with 9 bases remaining between them. The CDR3 totals 12 residues. CDR3: CASRNQAYGYTF. In DNA, the CDR3 is TGTGCCAGCAGAAACCAGGCCTATGGCTACACCTTC.

The chain carries TRBV5-4 and TRBJ2-3, with TRBD2 matching 9 bases. The CDR3 spans 17 residues. V lost 4 bases to trimming and J lost 4 bases; unmatched junction nucleotides: 13. CDR1 is SGHNT and CDR2 is YYREEE in the germline V gene (reference sequence). For the CDR3, the DNA is TGTGCCAGCAGCCCTCTTGTGGTGGCGGGGGGGGCAGATACGCAGTATTTT. It translates to CASSPLVVAGGADTQYF. The entire variable domain, with the rest obtained from reference TRBV5-4 and TRBJ2-3, is as follows: ETGVTQSPTHLIKTRGQQVTLRCSSQSGHNTVSWYQQALGQGPQFIFQYYREEENGRGNFPPRFSGLQFPNYSSELNVNALELDDSALYLCASSPLVVAGGADTQYFGPGTRLTVL.

The chain uses TRBV6-6 and TRBJ1-1; tentatively, D is TRBD1 (6 bases). CDR3 length: 11 residues. Germline CDR1 reads MNHNY; CDR2 reads SVGAGI (reference sequence). With 9 bases removed from V and 4 bases from J, the gap between germline ends came to 9 bases. The CDR3 bases are TGTGCCAGTACAGGGTCCACTGAAGCTTTCTTT. It is translated as CASTGSTEAFF.

This clone was seen once. The CDR3 sequence is CATRGGGSGANVLTF. The DNA for the CDR3 is TGTGCCACTAGGGGTGGCGGTTCCGGGGCCAACGTCCTGACTTTC. J is TRBJ2-6 and V is TRBV19; the D gene is possibly TRBD1 (5 bases). Germline CDR1 is LNHDA and CDR2 is SQIVND (reference sequence). This CDR3 has 15 residues. The germline V and J ends were trimmed by 10 bases and 4 bases, with 17 bases remaining between them.

The J gene is TRBJ2-5, the V gene TRBV7-7; maybe TRBD1 (6 bases). The CDR3 consists of 15 residues. V was shortened by 5 bases and J by 0 bases, with 13 bases between the two germline ends. Germline V lookup: CDR1 SSHAT, CDR2 FNYEAQ (reference sequence). This CDR3 reads CASSAEGTNQETQYF. In nucleotides, the CDR3 is TGTGCCAGCAGCGCCGAGGGGACAAACCAAGAGACCCAGTACTTC.

V gene TRBV3-1 (or the pseudogene TRBV3-2) combines with J gene TRBJ1-2; D remains unclear. The V end lost 0 bases, the J end lost 7 bases, and 6 bases lay between the germline ends. Germline V lookup: CDR1 LGHDT, CDR2 YNNKEL (reference sequence). The CDR3 is 12 residues long. CDR3 amino acids: CASSQDVGGYTF. CDR3 nucleotides: TGTGCCAGCAGCCAAGATGTAGGTGGCTACACCTTC.

The gene calls are TRBV9 and TRBJ1-1, with 8 positions matching TRBD1. J lost 0 bases, V lost 3 bases, and 10 bases had no gene match. CDR1 is SGDLS, CDR2 YYNGEE, per germline. The CDR3 has 17 residues. The CDR3 reads CASSAFGQGLMNTEAFF. The CDR3 region has the DNA TGTGCCAGCAGCGCCTTTGGACAGGGCCTCATGAACACTGAAGCTTTCTTT. Full variable domain (outside the CDR3, taken from reference TRBV9 and TRBJ1-1): DSGVTQTPKHLITATGQRVTLRCSPRSGDLSVYWYQQSLDQGLQFLIQYYNGEERAKGNILERFSAQQFPDLHSELNLSSLELGDSALYFCASSAFGQGLMNTEAFFGQGTRLTVV.

The chain combines TRBV7-9 with TRBJ1-6; a possible D gene is TRBD1 (5 bases). Trimming cost V 5 bases and J 10 bases, with 18 bases left between them. Germline CDR1 reads SEHNR; CDR2 reads FQNEAQ (reference sequence). The length of the CDR3 is 15 residues. In DNA form, the CDR3 reads TGTGCCAGCAGCACTTCCCCACAGGTCGGCTCACCCCTCCACTTT. Its translation is CASSTSPQVGSPLHF.

The chain carries TRBV6-1 and TRBJ1-1, with unresolved D. This CDR3 has 13 residues. CDR1 is MNHNS, CDR2 SASEGT, per germline. V lost 3 bases and J 2 bases, leaving 7 bases between the germline ends. For the CDR3, the DNA is TGTGCCAGCAGTGACACCTTAAACACTGAAGCTTTCTTT. Its protein product is CASSDTLNTEAFF.

This chain joins TRBV6-1 and TRBJ2-7, with a possible D match to TRBD1 (7 bases). Trimming cost V 1 base and J 2 bases, with 15 bases left between them. The CDR3 has 16 amino acids. Germline CDR1 MNHNS, CDR2 SASEGT. The CDR3 nucleotides read TGTGCCAGCAGTGAAGAGTTCGGAGGGGGCGCCTACGAGCAGTACTTC. It translates to CASSEEFGGGAYEQYF.

The V gene is TRBV11-1, the J gene TRBJ2-7; D may be TRBD1 (6 bases). Trimming shortened V by 2 bases and J by 5 bases, and 7 bases separated the two germline ends. The germline CDR1 and CDR2 sequences are SGHAT and FQDESV (reference sequence). CDR3 size: 12 residues. In DNA form, the CDR3 reads TGTGCCAGCAGCTTACAGGGGAACGAGCAGTACTTC. It is translated as CASSLQGNEQYF. The variable domain in full, completed from reference TRBV11-1 and TRBJ2-7, reads EAEVAQSPRYKITEKSQAVAFWCDPISGHATLYWYRQILGQGPELLVQFQDESVVDDSQLPKDRFSAERLKGVDSTLKIQPAELGDSAMYLCASSLQGNEQYFGPGTRLTVT.

This clone was detected a few times. The chain links TRBV12-3 or TRBV12-4 to TRBJ1-2; no clear D. Trimming took off 7 bases at V and 8 bases at J, with 11 bases between the two ends. CDR3 length: 11 residues. The CDR3 DNA reads as TGTGCCAGCACCCGAGGGAGGGGCTACACCTTC. It yields the protein CASTRGRGYTF.